These T cell receptor beta chains were read from a single sample in a study of preoperative IRX-2 immunotherapy in early breast cancer. The method was immunoSEQ multiplex PCR; TCRdb's version includes in-frame clones alone and lacks a portion of them. The sample includes approximately 27,000 clones, more than 80% of them seen just once. This sample comprised lymph node tissue, obtained after IRX-2 immunotherapy. These receptors were obtained from a human donor with breast cancer. Each CDR3 is given with its conserved first and last residue. The D gene is left open where the match is weak. Only some rows state a clone size, as once, few, many or a class for expanded clones.

TRBD1 | 13 | - | TRBJ1-2 | TRBV6-8 | CASRRDRGPGYTF | TGTGCCAGCAGGAGGGACAGGGGGCCTGGCTACACCTTC
- | 12 | - | TRBJ2-3 | TRBV29-1 | CSVIGAGDTQYF | TGCAGCGTTATCGGGGCAGGAGATACGCAGTATTTT
- | 13 | - | TRBJ1-2 | TRBV6-8 | CASSYGGSSGYTF | TGTGCCAGCAGTTATGGGGGATCGAGCGGCTACACCTTC
- | 14 | - | TRBJ1-6 | TRBV11-3 | CASSQPQGNSPLHF | TGTGCCAGCAGCCAACCCCAGGGAAATTCACCCCTCCACTTT
- | 16 | - | TRBJ1-2 | TRBV15 | CATSRGTGNLHYGYTF | TGTGCCACCAGCAGAGGAACAGGGAATTTACATTATGGCTACACCTTC
- | 14 | - | TRBJ2-1 | TRBV19 | CASRGPNSYNEQFF | TGTGCCAGCAGAGGACCGAACTCCTACAATGAGCAGTTCTTC
- | 17 | - | TRBJ1-2 | TRBV19 | CASTSGDTKSRNYGYTF | TGTGCCAGCACAAGCGGGGACACAAAGAGTAGGAACTATGGCTACACCTTC
- | 13 | - | TRBJ1-2 | TRBV6-4 | CASEEGRIYGYTF | TGTGCCAGCGAGGAGGGCCGTATCTATGGCTACACCTTC
- | 19 | - | TRBJ1-1 | TRBV11-3 | CASSLDREERWGRNTEAFF | TGTGCCAGCAGCTTAGACAGGGAGGAAAGGTGGGGGAGAAACACTGAAGCTTTCTTT
- | 15 | - | TRBJ1-3 | TRBV19 | CASSIVGGFGNTIYF | TGTGCCAGTAGTATAGTCGGGGGCTTCGGAAACACCATATATTTT
- | 14 | few | TRBJ1-6 | TRBV23-1 | CASSPGISDSPLHF | TGCGCCAGCAGCCCAGGGATCTCGGATTCACCCCTCCACTTT
- | 15 | - | TRBJ1-1 | TRBV18 | CASSPFTGYDTEAFF | TGTGCCAGCTCACCCTTTACAGGGTATGACACTGAAGCTTTCTTT
- | 13 | - | TRBJ1-1 | TRBV25-1 | CASSEGGLIEAFF | TGTGCCAGCAGTGAAGGAGGACTAATTGAAGCTTTCTTT
- | 15 | - | TRBJ2-3 | TRBV19 | CASSMGTGGADTQYF | TGTGCCAGTAGTATGGGAACTGGGGGCGCAGATACGCAGTATTTT
TRBD2 | 14 | - | TRBJ2-3 | TRBV12-5 | CASGYGGAADTQYF | TGTGCCAGCGGTTACGGGGGGGCAGCGGATACGCAGTATTTT
TRBD1 | 14 | - | TRBJ1-5 | TRBV9 | CASSLGQDHQPQHF | TGTGCCAGCAGTTTGGGACAGGATCATCAGCCCCAGCATTTT
TRBD2 | 15 | - | TRBJ2-2 | TRBV11-3 | CASSSQGLAGGELFF | TGTGCCAGCAGCTCCCAAGGGCTAGCGGGTGGGGAGCTGTTTTTT
- | 12 | medium-sized | TRBJ2-2 | TRBV6-8 | CANQRDTGELFF | TGTGCCAACCAGAGAGACACCGGGGAGCTGTTTTTT
TRBD1 | 13 | few | TRBJ1-6 | TRBV6-8 | CASTPGTAIPLHF | TGTGCCAGCACTCCCGGGACAGCTATACCCCTCCACTTT
- | 16 | - | TRBJ1-1 | TRBV4-1 | CASSQAVGTMNTEAFF | TGCGCCAGCAGCCAAGCGGTGGGGACGATGAACACTGAAGCTTTCTTT
- | 16 | once | TRBJ1-5 | TRBV30 | CAWHCEGVGRRQPQHF | TGTGCCTGGCATTGCGAGGGTGTCGGCCGGCGGCAGCCCCAGCATTTT
TRBD1 | 12 | - | TRBJ2-3 | TRBV30 | CAWSASNRGKYF | TGTGCCTGGAGCGCTAGCAACAGGGGGAAGTATTTT
- | 18 | - | TRBJ1-2 | TRBV19 | CASSIGGTKGPWLSGYTF | TGTGCCAGTAGTATAGGGGGGACAAAGGGCCCCTGGCTAAGCGGCTACACCTTC
- | 11 | - | TRBJ1-4 | TRBV6-9 | CASRINEKLFF | TGTGCCAGCAGGATAAATGAAAAACTGTTTTTT
TRBD1 | 15 | - | TRBJ2-1 | TRBV19 | CASSMQGASYNEQFF | TGTGCCAGTAGTATGCAGGGGGCTTCCTACAATGAGCAGTTCTTC
- | 17 | - | TRBJ1-4 | TRBV19 | CASSIDSRFATNEKLFF | TGTGCCAGTAGTATAGATTCCAGGTTTGCAACTAATGAAAAACTGTTTTTT
- | 14 | - | TRBJ1-1 | TRBV6-7 | CASSYAPLSGEAFF | TGTGCCAGCAGTTACGCACCCCTCTCCGGTGAAGCTTTCTTT
- | 15 | - | TRBJ1-6 | TRBV19 | CASSIDVGGGFPLHF | TGTGCCAGTAGTATAGATGTAGGGGGGGGATTCCCCCTCCACTTT